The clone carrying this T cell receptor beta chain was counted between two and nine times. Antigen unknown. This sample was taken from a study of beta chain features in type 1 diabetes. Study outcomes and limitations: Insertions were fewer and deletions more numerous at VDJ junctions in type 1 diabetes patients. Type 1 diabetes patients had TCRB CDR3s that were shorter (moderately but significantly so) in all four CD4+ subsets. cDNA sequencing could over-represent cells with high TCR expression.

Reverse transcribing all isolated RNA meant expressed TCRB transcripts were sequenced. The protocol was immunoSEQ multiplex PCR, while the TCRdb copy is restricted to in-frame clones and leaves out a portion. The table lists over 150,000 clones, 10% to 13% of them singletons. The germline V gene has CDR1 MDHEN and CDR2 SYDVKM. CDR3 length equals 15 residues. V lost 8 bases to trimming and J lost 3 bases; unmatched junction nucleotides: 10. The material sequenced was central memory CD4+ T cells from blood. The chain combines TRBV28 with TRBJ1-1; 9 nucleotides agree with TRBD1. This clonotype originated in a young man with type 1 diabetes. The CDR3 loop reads CASLGPGQGYTEAFF. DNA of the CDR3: TGTGCCAGCCTCGGACCGGGACAGGGATACACTGAAGCTTTCTTT.